This is a list of T cell receptor beta chains from one sample in a study of PD-1 blockade in classical Hodgkin lymphoma. The method was immunoSEQ multiplex PCR; TCRdb's version includes in-frame clones alone and lacks a portion of them. The sample shows approximately 20,000 clones, over 75% of them seen only once. Sequencing was performed on peripheral blood mononuclear cells (PBMCs), taken before the fourth cycle of nivolumab. These receptors originate from a human donor with classical Hodgkin lymphoma. Each CDR3 is given with its conserved first and last residue. D genes are given only for firm matches. Size values are once, few and many counts, or a class for expanded clones, and some rows have none.

NA	TRBV10-3	16	TRBJ1-2	NA	CAISEVDVAPNYGYTF	TGTGCCATCAGTGAGGTGGACGTAGCTCCTAACTATGGCTACACCTTC
NA	TRBV5-1	14	TRBJ2-3	TRBD2	CASSLSSGGDTQYF	TGCGCCAGCAGCTTGAGCAGCGGGGGAGACACGCAGTATTTT
NA	TRBV5-1	14	TRBJ2-7	TRBD1	CASSADRASYEQYF	TGCGCCAGCAGCGCGGACAGGGCCTCCTACGAGCAGTACTTC
once	TRBV27	13	TRBJ1-3	NA	CASSLEFGNTIYF	TGTGCCAGCAGTTTAGAATTTGGAAACACCATATATTTT
NA	TRBV5-1	16	TRBJ2-2	TRBD1	CASSEGDRRYTGELFF	TGCGCCAGCAGCGAGGGGGACAGGCGTTACACCGGGGAGCTGTTTTTT
NA	TRBV5-5	15	TRBJ2-7	TRBD1	CASSLGQGLTYEQYF	TGTGCCAGCAGCTTGGGACAGGGTTTAACCTACGAGCAGTACTTC
NA	TRBV7-2	16	TRBJ2-1	TRBD2	CASSLLAGNSYNEQFF	TGTGCCAGCAGCCTGCTAGCGGGTAACTCCTACAATGAGCAGTTCTTC
NA	TRBV27	18	TRBJ2-1	NA	CASSLPANGQSGYNEQFF	TGTGCCAGCAGTTTACCCGCTAATGGACAGTCGGGTTACAATGAGCAGTTCTTC
NA	TRBV13	14	TRBJ2-5	TRBD2	CASSWGLARETQYF	TGTGCCAGCAGCTGGGGACTAGCGAGGGAGACCCAGTACTTC
NA	TRBV6-1	15	TRBJ2-1	TRBD2	CASGASSGGGNEQFF	TGTGCCAGCGGAGCATCTAGCGGGGGTGGGAATGAGCAGTTCTTC
NA	TRBV2	15	TRBJ2-1	NA	CASSDRLSSYNEQFF	TGTGCCAGCAGTGACCGACTGAGCTCCTACAATGAGCAGTTCTTC
NA	TRBV13	18	TRBJ2-1	TRBD1	CASSLGRPGQGGLNEQFF	TGTGCCAGCAGCTTAGGCAGGCCCGGACAGGGTGGTTTAAATGAGCAGTTCTTC
NA	TRBV7-9	16	TRBJ1-2	TRBD1	CASSTMAGQGENGYTF	TGTGCCAGCAGCACCATGGCCGGACAGGGTGAGAATGGCTACACCTTC
NA	TRBV29-1	14	TRBJ2-3	TRBD2	CSVVGGVGTDTQYF	TGCAGCGTTGTCGGGGGGGTCGGCACAGATACGCAGTATTTT
NA	TRBV7-2	14	TRBJ1-5	NA	CASSLDGVSQPQHF	TGTGCCAGCAGCTTAGACGGGGTCAGTCAGCCCCAGCATTTT
NA	TRBV11-2	15	TRBJ1-5	NA	CASSLGGLGNQPQHF	TGTGCCAGCAGCTTGGGGGGGCTCGGCAATCAGCCCCAGCATTTT
NA	TRBV9	14	TRBJ2-1	TRBD2	CASSLGLAAYEQFF	TGTGCCAGCAGCCTTGGACTAGCGGCCTATGAGCAGTTCTTC
NA	TRBV6-1	15	TRBJ1-1	NA	CASSAQAYIDTEAFF	TGTGCCAGCAGTGCGCAAGCCTATATAGACACTGAAGCTTTCTTT
medium-sized	TRBV6-5	15	TRBJ1-6	TRBD1	CASSYGTAYNSPLHF	TGTGCCAGCAGTTACGGGACAGCCTATAATTCACCCCTCCACTTT
NA	TRBV5-1	13	TRBJ1-1	NA	CASSLQAEGEAFF	TGCGCCAGCAGCTTGCAGGCAGAGGGTGAAGCTTTCTTT
NA	TRBV11-2	15	TRBJ1-2	NA	CASSRPFQGNYGYTF	TGTGCCAGCAGTCGACCATTCCAGGGGAACTATGGCTACACCTTC
NA	TRBV2	15	TRBJ2-7	TRBD2	CASSERASGSPEQYF	TGTGCCAGCAGTGAAAGGGCTAGCGGGAGTCCCGAGCAGTACTTC
NA	TRBV7-2	15	TRBJ1-5	NA	CASSLDGELYQPQHF	TGTGCCAGCAGCTTAGACGGCGAGTTATATCAGCCCCAGCATTTT
NA	TRBV28	14	TRBJ2-3	NA	CASSFLQGTDTQYF	TGTGCCAGCAGTTTTTTACAGGGTACAGATACGCAGTATTTT
few	TRBV7-2	15	TRBJ1-4	TRBD1	CASSLGTGFNEKLFF	TGTGCCAGCAGCTTGGGGACAGGCTTTAATGAAAAACTGTTTTTT
NA	TRBV7-8	15	TRBJ1-3	TRBD1	CASSLATGRGNTIYF	TGTGCCAGCAGCTTAGCGACAGGGCGCGGAAACACCATATATTTT
NA	TRBV28	15	TRBJ1-4	TRBD1	CASSGGGQGGEKLFF	TGTGCCAGCAGTGGCGGGGGACAGGGAGGAGAAAAACTGTTTTTT
medium-sized	TRBV27	14	TRBJ1-2	NA	CASSLSTQNYGYTF	TGTGCCAGCAGTTTATCGACGCAGAACTATGGCTACACCTTC
NA	TRBV5-1	15	TRBJ2-5	NA	CASSFGGGSPETQYF	TGCGCCAGCAGCTTTGGGGGAGGCTCCCCAGAGACCCAGTACTTC
NA	TRBV19	16	TRBJ2-1	TRBD1	CASSPSTGYGVNEQFF	TGTGCCAGTAGTCCATCGACAGGGTACGGGGTCAATGAGCAGTTCTTC
few	TRBV7-2	14	TRBJ1-2	NA	CASSLAQGPYGYTF	TGTGCCAGCAGCTTAGCGCAGGGTCCGTATGGCTACACCTTC
once	TRBV19	18	TRBJ2-2	TRBD1	CASSNIGTGTGLGGELFF	TGTGCCAGTAGCAATATCGGTACCGGGACAGGGTTGGGCGGGGAGCTGTTTTTT
NA	TRBV4-3	15	TRBJ2-5	NA	CASSQGVVQGETQYF	TGCGCCAGCAGCCAAGGAGTGGTACAAGGGGAGACCCAGTACTTC
few	TRBV6-1	16	TRBJ2-3	NA	CASSERTRGSTDTQYF	TGTGCCAGCAGTGAACGGACGAGGGGGAGCACAGATACGCAGTATTTT
NA	TRBV7-2	13	TRBJ1-2	TRBD1	CASSYGTGHGYTF	TGTGCCAGCAGCTACGGGACAGGGCATGGCTACACCTTC
NA	TRBV27	17	TRBJ2-6	TRBD1	CASSPRTGKGGANVLTF	TGTGCCAGCAGTCCGCGGACAGGGAAGGGTGGGGCCAACGTCCTGACTTTC
NA	TRBV6-4	14	TRBJ2-2	NA	CASSGGTVAGELFF	TGTGCCAGCAGCGGAGGGACAGTTGCAGGGGAGCTGTTTTTT
few	TRBV19	13	TRBJ1-1	NA	CASLTGRNTEAFF	TGTGCCAGCTTAACCGGGAGGAACACTGAAGCTTTCTTT
NA	TRBV10-1	12	TRBJ2-1	NA	CATISSYNEQFF	TGCGCCACCATTAGCTCCTACAATGAGCAGTTCTTC
NA	TRBV5-6	13	TRBJ2-1	NA	CASSGLLNNEQFF	TGTGCCAGCAGCGGACTGCTCAACAATGAGCAGTTCTTC
NA	TRBV28	17	TRBJ1-5	TRBD1	CASSLGLGQGGTQPQHF	TGTGCCAGCAGTTTAGGGCTAGGACAGGGCGGTACTCAGCCCCAGCATTTT
once	TRBV7-9	13	TRBJ2-7	NA	CASSPSGLYEQYF	TGTGCCAGCAGCCCATCCGGACTCTACGAGCAGTACTTC
NA	TRBV9	16	TRBJ2-3	TRBD2	CASSVSGRESTDTQYF	TGTGCCAGCAGCGTCAGCGGGAGGGAAAGCACAGATACGCAGTATTTT
NA	TRBV7-6	13	TRBJ2-5	TRBD2	CASSFRGGETQYF	TGTGCCAGCAGTTTTCGGGGGGGGGAGACCCAGTACTTC
NA	TRBV18	15	TRBJ2-3	NA	CASSPENLGADTQYF	TGTGCCAGCTCACCGGAGAACCTGGGGGCAGATACGCAGTATTTT